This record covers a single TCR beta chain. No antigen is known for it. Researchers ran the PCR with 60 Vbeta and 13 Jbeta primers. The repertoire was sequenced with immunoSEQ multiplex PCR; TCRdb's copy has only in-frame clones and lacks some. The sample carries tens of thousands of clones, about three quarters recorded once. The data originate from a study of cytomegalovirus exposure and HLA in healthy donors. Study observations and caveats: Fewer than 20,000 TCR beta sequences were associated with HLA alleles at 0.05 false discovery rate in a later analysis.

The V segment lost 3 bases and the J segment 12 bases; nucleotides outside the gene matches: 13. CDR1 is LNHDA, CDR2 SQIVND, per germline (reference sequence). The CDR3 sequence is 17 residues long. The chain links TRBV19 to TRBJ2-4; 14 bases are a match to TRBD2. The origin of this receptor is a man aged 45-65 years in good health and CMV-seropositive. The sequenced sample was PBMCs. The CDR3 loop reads CASSIFTGTSGRGSQYF. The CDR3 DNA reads TGTGCCAGTAGTATTTTTACCGGGACTAGCGGGAGAGGCAGTCAGTACTTC.